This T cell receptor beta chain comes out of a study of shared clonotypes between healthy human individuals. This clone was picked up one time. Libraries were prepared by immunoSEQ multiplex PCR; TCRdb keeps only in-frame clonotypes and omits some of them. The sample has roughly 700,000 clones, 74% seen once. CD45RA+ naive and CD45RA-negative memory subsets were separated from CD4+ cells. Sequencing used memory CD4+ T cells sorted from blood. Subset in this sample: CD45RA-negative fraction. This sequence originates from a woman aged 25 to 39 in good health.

This chain's CDR3 is CASSVHRDSYSYEQYF. CDR3 DNA: TGTGCCAGCAGTGTTCACCGGGACAGTTACTCCTACGAGCAGTACTTC. The genes are TRBV2 and TRBJ2-7, with 7 bases lining up with TRBD1. Per germline, CDR1 SNHLY and CDR2 FYNNEI. V was clipped by 4 bases and J by 0 bases; unmatched bases: 9. The CDR3 sequence is 16 residues long.